This passage covers 17 T cell receptor beta chains from one sample sequenced in a study of regulatory T cells in long-lasting Graves disease. The sample's time point: newly diagnosed GD, antithyroid drugs for less than 3 months. PBMC-derived RNA was used for the TCR library. Arm-PCR of CDR3 regions and iRepertoire HTBI primers were used to build TCR beta libraries. MiXCR, applied by TCRdb to the multiplex PCR reads, yields one record per CDR3 protein. This sample yields about 620,000 distinct CDR3 sequences, of which approximately 15% are seen a single time; 15% to 20% belongs to the top ten. These same records also appear under a second study, on T cells in Graves' hyperthyroidism and ophthalmopathy.

The sequencing here drew on peripheral blood mononuclear cells (PBMCs), taken at new diagnosis, from a patient treated with antithyroid drugs. All receptors derive from a woman younger than 45 with Graves disease.

The chain links TRBV7-8 to TRBJ2-7; D is perhaps TRBD1 (6 bases). In germline, CDR1 is SGHVS, CDR2 FQNEAQ. The CDR3 has 13 residues. V lost 7 bases to trimming and J lost 5 bases, with 15 bases between them. Written as DNA, the CDR3 is TGTGCCAGCAACCGATTCCAGGGGAACGAGCAGTACTTC. Its protein is CASNRFQGNEQYF.

This clonotype appeared many times. The chain recombines TRBV12-3 or TRBV12-4 with TRBJ2-7, with D possibly TRBD2 on 6 matching bases. Trimming stripped 6 bases from V and 7 bases from J, with 16 bases between. This CDR3 contains 13 residues. CDR3 nucleotides: TGTGCCAGCAGCCGGCGGGGTATGGGGGAGCAGTACTTC. This encodes CASSRRGMGEQYF.

This clonotype was seen many times. The chain couples TRBV20-1 to TRBJ1-6, with TRBD1 as a possible D gene (6 bases). Germline-derived CDR1 and CDR2 are DFQATT and SNEGSKA (reference sequence). The ends were cut back, 6 bases at V and 8 bases at J, with 14 bases in the middle. The CDR3 contains 13 residues. This CDR3 reads CSARTVVDSPLHF. CDR3 in DNA: TGCAGTGCCCGGACAGTTGTCGATTCACCCCTCCACTTT.

The rearrangement uses TRBV18 and TRBJ1-1; weak D call: TRBD1 (5 bases). The germline V gene encodes CDR1 KGHSH and CDR2 LQKENI. CDR3 length: 13 amino acids. V was shortened by 5 bases and J by 4 bases, with 11 bases between the two germline ends. The CDR3 nucleotides are TGTGCCAGCTCAAACCTGGGGGGCACTGAAGCTTTCTTT. This translates into CASSNLGGTEAFF. The variable domain in full, with the rest retrieved from reference TRBV18 and TRBJ1-1, is NAGVMQNPRHLVRRRGQEARLRCSPMKGHSHVYWYRQLPEEGLKFMVYLQKENIIDESGMPKERFSAEFPKEGPSILRIQQVVRGDSAAYFCASSNLGGTEAFFGQGTRLTVV.

The chain combines TRBV5-1 with TRBJ2-3; the D gene is possibly TRBD2 (5 bases). CDR1 SGHRS and CDR2 YFSETQ come from the germline V gene. Trimming removed 6 bases from V and 0 bases from J, with 17 bases in between. The length of the CDR3 is 16 residues. The CDR3 DNA sequence: TGCGCCAGCACGCTAACCTTAGCGTCTAGCACAGATACGCAGTATTTT. Protein sequence: CASTLTLASSTDTQYF.

This clonotype was seen at least ten times. The J gene is TRBJ2-7, the V gene TRBV7-3; the D is unclear. CDR3 length: 15 residues. V lost 2 bases to trimming and J lost 2 bases, with 13 bases between them. CDR1 and CDR2 (germline): SGHTA, FQGTGA. The DNA for the CDR3 is TGTGCCAGCAGCTTATCCCCTGCCGCGGCCTACGAGCAGTACTTC. Translation: CASSLSPAAAYEQYF.

In its sample, this clonotype was seen many times. This chain links TRBV20-1 with TRBJ2-1; D might be TRBD1 (7 bases). V lost 8 bases to trimming and J lost 8 bases, with 19 bases between them. CDR3 length: 13 residues. Per germline, CDR1 DFQATT and CDR2 SNEGSKA (reference sequence). Written as DNA, the CDR3 is TGCAGTCCGAAGCCGACAGGGAGGCATGAGCAGTTCTTC. This gives the protein CSPKPTGRHEQFF.

This clonotype was seen repeatedly, ten times or more. This chain uses TRBV7-2 with TRBJ2-2; 16 nucleotides match TRBD2. V gave up 5 bases and J gave up 3 bases; unmatched junction bases: 6. The CDR3 is made up of 18 amino acids. Germline-derived CDR1 and CDR2 are SGHTA and FQGNSA. The CDR3 coding sequence is TGTGCCAGCAGCCTTACCGGGACTAGCGGGAGGGACACCGGGGAGCTGTTTTTT. It yields the protein CASSLTGTSGRDTGELFF. Using reference TRBV7-2 and TRBJ2-2 for the parts outside the CDR3, the full variable domain is GAGVSQSPSNKVTEKGKDVELRCDPISGHTALYWYRQSLGQGLEFLIYFQGNSAPDKSGLPSDRFSAERTGGSVSTLTIQRTQQEDSAVYLCASSLTGTSGRDTGELFFGEGSRLTVL.

This clonotype was recorded many times. J is TRBJ2-1 and V is TRBV7-8; D not resolved. Germline CDR1 reads SGHVS; CDR2 reads FQNEAQ. V lost 7 bases, J lost 7 bases, and 20 bases lay in between. The length of the CDR3 is 15 residues. CDR3 residues: CASNPSAGDGNEQFF. The CDR3 region has the DNA TGTGCCAGCAACCCCTCGGCAGGAGATGGGAATGAGCAGTTCTTC.

The rearrangement joins TRBV10-3 to TRBJ1-1, with TRBD1 as a possible D gene (6 bases). V was clipped by 5 bases and J by 1 base, with 8 bases between them. The CDR3 runs 13 residues. The germline gives CDR1 ENHRY, CDR2 SYGVKD. The CDR3 region is CAISYRENTEAFF. For the CDR3, the DNA is TGTGCCATCAGTTACAGGGAGAACACTGAAGCTTTCTTT.

There are a few counts of this clonotype. The CDR3 is CASSSAPVSGANVLTF. In DNA, the CDR3 is TGTGCCAGCAGCTCGGCCCCCGTCTCTGGGGCCAACGTCCTGACTTTC. The gene calls are TRBV7-3 and TRBJ2-6; D gene ambiguous. This CDR3 is built from 16 residues. CDR1 is SGHTA and CDR2 is FQGTGA in the germline V gene. Trimming removed 4 bases from V and 0 bases from J, with 10 bases in between.

The V and J genes are TRBV19 and TRBJ2-7, with D hard to call. Germline CDR1 and CDR2: LNHDA and SQIVND (reference sequence). V was pared by 6 bases and J by 0 bases, with 9 bases between. This CDR3 spans 13 amino acids. The CDR3, as DNA: TGTGCCAGTAGAAGCAGGAACTCCTACGAGCAGTACTTC. It translates to CASRSRNSYEQYF.

In its sample, this clonotype was seen many times. This sequence joins TRBV6-1 and TRBJ1-1, with 7 bases that match TRBD1. Germline V gives CDR1 MNHNS, CDR2 SASEGT. The CDR3 loop spans 13 amino acids. Germline trimming cut 7 bases from V and 1 base from J; bases unmatched to any gene: 3. The DNA of the CDR3 is TGTGCCAGCACAACAGGGGAGAACACTGAAGCTTTCTTT. This translates into CASTTGENTEAFF.

This clonotype was recorded at least ten times. The V call is TRBV7-9, the J call TRBJ2-3; unclear D gene. The CDR3 loop spans 14 amino acids. Germline assignment: CDR1 SEHNR and CDR2 FQNEAQ (reference sequence). V gave up 3 bases and J gave up 4 bases, with 11 bases separating them. The CDR3 nucleotides are TGTGCCAGCAGCTTGGACGTTGGTGCAGATACGCAGTATTTT. Translation gives CASSLDVGADTQYF.

This clonotype was counted only a few times. The chain joins TRBV27 to TRBJ2-3; D gene ambiguous. The CDR3 covers 14 residues. V was cut by 5 bases and J by 3 bases, with 12 bases left in between. Germline loops: CDR1 MNHEY, CDR2 SMNVEV (reference sequence). This chain's CDR3 is CASSLGRKTDTQYF. DNA of the CDR3: TGTGCCAGCAGTCTGGGCAGAAAGACAGATACGCAGTATTTT.

CDR3 protein: CASSVASGAGNTIYF. The CDR3 nucleotides read TGTGCCAGCAGCGTAGCATCCGGGGCTGGAAACACCATATATTTT. This sequence joins TRBV9 and TRBJ1-3; no reliable D call. V lost 0 bases and J 2 bases, leaving 9 bases between the germline ends. The germline V gene encodes CDR1 SGDLS and CDR2 YYNGEE. The CDR3 length is 15 residues.

The table lists this clonotype with a few counts. CDR3: CASGSGEKLFF. In DNA form, the CDR3 reads TGTGCCAGCGGGTCGGGGGAAAAACTGTTTTTT. The genes are TRBV7-9 and TRBJ1-4; D uncertain. This CDR3 region has 11 residues. Germline CDR1 reads SEHNR; CDR2 reads FQNEAQ (reference sequence). The V end lost 8 bases, the J end lost 8 bases, and 9 bases lay between the germline ends.